The 27 T cell receptor beta chains presented below share a single source sample, sequenced in a study of metastatic and nonmetastatic thyroid tumors. No treatment of any kind had been given to any patient before thyroid surgery. TCRdb re-called clones from the PCR reads using MiXCR. The sample yields approximately 25,000 clones, 20% to 25% seen once. The sample consisted of blood. Receptor source: a male donor with papillary thyroid cancer or a benign thyroid nodule (not recorded which). Some clones in this sample may be carry-over from other donors' samples.

Ten or more counts support this clone. Other DNA variants within this sample encode the same CDR3. The chain links TRBV6-1 to TRBJ1-2; 10 nucleotides agree with TRBD1. Per the germline V gene, CDR1 is MNHNS and CDR2 is SASEGT. The junction had 9 bases not matched to a gene; V was cut back by 5 bases and J by 6 bases. The CDR3 totals 15 residues. Here the CDR3 reads CASSLGTGDTHGYTF. The CDR3 DNA reads TGTGCCAGCAGTTTGGGGACAGGGGACACCCATGGCTACACCTTC.

This clone was picked up many times. The chain uses TRBV5-1 and TRBJ1-3; D gene unclear. The CDR3 consists of 15 residues. Germline V CDR1 and CDR2: SGHRS, YFSETQ. V lost 4 bases to trimming and J lost 0 bases, with 11 bases between them. The CDR3 bases are TGCGCCAGCAGCCCCACGGTTAACTCTGGAAACACCATATATTTT. This sequence encodes CASSPTVNSGNTIYF.

This clone was detected many times. This sequence joins TRBV19 and TRBJ2-7, with D perhaps TRBD1 or TRBD2 (5 bases each). V was cut by 9 bases and J by 4 bases, with 10 bases left in between. Germline V CDR1 and CDR2: LNHDA, SQIVND (reference sequence). This CDR3 is built from 11 residues. The CDR3 loop reads CASGARYEQYF. DNA for the CDR3: TGTGCCAGCGGGGCCCGTTACGAGCAGTACTTC.

This clone was detected ten times or more. This rearrangement joins TRBV7-2 to TRBJ1-4; D remains unclear. The CDR3 is 12 amino acids. Germline V lookup: CDR1 SGHTA, CDR2 FQGNSA. V was cut by 1 base and J by 6 bases, with 3 bases left in between. CDR3 loop: CASSLGDEKLFF. CDR3 nucleotides: TGTGCCAGCAGCTTAGGCGATGAAAAACTGTTTTTT. Based on the CDR3 plus reference TRBV7-2 and TRBJ1-4, the full variable domain is GAGVSQSPSNKVTEKGKDVELRCDPISGHTALYWYRQSLGQGLEFLIYFQGNSAPDKSGLPSDRFSAERTGGSVSTLTIQRTQQEDSAVYLCASSLGDEKLFFGSGTQLSVL.

This clone was detected ten times or more. The genes are TRBV14 and TRBJ1-1; unclear D gene. V lost 2 bases to trimming and J lost 5 bases, with 12 bases between them. This CDR3 has 14 residues. CDR1 is SGHDN, CDR2 FVKESK, per germline. CDR3 amino acids: CASSQLPVVTEAFF. The CDR3 DNA reads TGTGCCAGCAGCCAACTACCCGTGGTGACTGAAGCTTTCTTT.

This clone was recorded at least ten times. V and J are TRBV27 and TRBJ1-2; 8 bases match TRBD1. Unmatched junction bases numbered 6, after V lost 8 bases and J lost 7 bases. This CDR3 contains 12 residues. Germline-derived CDR1 and CDR2 are MNHEY and SMNVEV (reference sequence). The DNA for the CDR3 is TGTGCCAGCCGCGGACAGGGTGTTGGCTACACCTTC. This translates into CASRGQGVGYTF.

As for this clone: It is likely a read error, because the conserved phenylalanine at the end of the CDR3 is missing. The limits of the CDR3 on the DNA are not certain, so only TCRdb's listed CDR3 is given. V usage is TRBV7-8 and J usage is TRBJ1-6. The CDR3 region is 9 residues in length, termini included. Germline V gene data show CDR1 as SGHVS and CDR2 as FQNEAQ. This CDR3 is CASSGRPEG.

In this sample, this clone turned up many times. The genes are TRBV6-7 and TRBJ2-1, with D uncertain. TRBV6-7 is flagged as an ORF with uncertain function. The germline V and J ends were trimmed by 5 bases and 9 bases, with 11 bases remaining between them. CDR3 length equals 12 residues. CDR3 sequence reads: CASSPTASEQFF. DNA for the CDR3: TGTGCCAGCAGTCCCACAGCGTCTGAGCAGTTCTTC.

In its sample, this clone was seen many times. This sequence joins TRBV15 and TRBJ1-5; D unclear. V shed 8 bases and J shed 2 bases, with 13 bases lying between them. The germline V gene encodes CDR1 LNHNV and CDR2 YYDKDF (reference sequence). The CDR3 consists of 14 residues. CDR3 sequence: CATSPIGGNQPQHF. CDR3 in DNA: TGTGCCACCTCCCCGATCGGGGGCAATCAGCCCCAGCATTTT. Together with reference TRBV15 and TRBJ1-5, the CDR3 gives the full variable domain: DAMVIQNPRYQVTQFGKPVTLSCSQTLNHNVMYWYQQKSSQAPKLLFHYYDKDFNNEADTPDNFQSRRPNTSFCFLDIRSPGLGDTAMYLCATSPIGGNQPQHFGDGTRLSIL.

In this sample, this clone turned up many times. The chain combines TRBV9 with TRBJ1-2; D is unresolved. V lost 0 bases and J 4 bases, leaving 7 bases between the germline ends. The CDR3 covers 13 residues. Germline loops: CDR1 SGDLS, CDR2 YYNGEE. The CDR3 nucleotides are TGTGCCAGCAGCGTAGGAGGAGTCTATGGCTACACCTTC. This gives the protein CASSVGGVYGYTF.

This clone was seen many times. This chain uses TRBV10-1 with TRBJ2-1; TRBD2 matches 9 bases. The ends lost 0 bases at V and 3 bases at J; junction bases unmatched: 0. Germline V gene lookup returns CDR1 WNHNN and CDR2 SYGVQD (reference sequence). CDR3 length: 15 amino acids. DNA of the CDR3: TGCGCCAGCAGTGAGTCAGCGGGGGGCTACAATGAGCAGTTCTTC. Its translation: CASSESAGGYNEQFF.

This clone occurred many times. The rearrangement uses TRBV5-1 and TRBJ2-3; a weak D match, TRBD1 (6 bases). V was shortened by 6 bases and J by 1 base, with 12 bases between the two germline ends. CDR1 SGHRS and CDR2 YFSETQ come from the germline V gene. The CDR3 is 14 residues long. The CDR3 sequence is CASKSRQGTDTQYF. Here the CDR3 DNA reads TGCGCCAGCAAGAGTAGACAGGGCACAGATACGCAGTATTTT.

This clone was recorded many times. CDR3 in DNA: TGTGCCAGCAGCCCGGGGTTGGGGACAATCGAGACCCAGTACTTC. Translated, it gives CASSPGLGTIETQYF. The chain links TRBV5-5 to TRBJ2-5, with D possibly TRBD1 on 6 matching bases. This CDR3 region has 15 residues. Germline V gene sequence: CDR1 SGHKS, CDR2 YYEKEE (reference sequence). The V end lost 4 bases, the J end lost 5 bases, and 18 bases lay between the germline ends.

Ten or more counts support this clone. The chain recombines TRBV19 with TRBJ2-1; 9 positions agree with TRBD2. The CDR3 extends over 17 amino acids. Germline CDR1 and CDR2: LNHDA and SQIVND (reference sequence). The junction had 15 bases not matched to a gene; V was cut back by 5 bases and J by 7 bases. The CDR3 protein is CASSAWLESGGFNEQFF. The CDR3 nucleotides read TGTGCCAGTAGTGCCTGGCTAGAGAGCGGGGGGTTTAATGAGCAGTTCTTC.

The table lists this clone with many counts. The genes are TRBV10-1 and TRBJ1-3, with D maybe TRBD1 (5 bases). V was cut by 7 bases and J by 0 bases, with 19 bases left in between. This CDR3 spans 17 amino acids. Germline V CDR1 and CDR2: WNHNN, SYGVQD (reference sequence). DNA of the CDR3: TGCGCCAGCAATCACACGGGCGAGGGGCTCTCTGGAAACACCATATATTTT. As protein: CASNHTGEGLSGNTIYF.

This clone was counted at least ten times. The chain combines TRBV10-3 with TRBJ2-1, with TRBD1 matching over 9 bases. The germline gives CDR1 ENHRY, CDR2 SYGVKD. CDR3 length equals 16 residues. V shed 10 bases and J 4 bases; nucleotides not matched to a gene: 14. The chain's CDR3 is CATNHPGTGRYNEQFF. The CDR3 coding sequence is TGTGCCACAAACCACCCCGGGACAGGGAGGTACAATGAGCAGTTCTTC.

The chain employs TRBV7-6 and TRBJ2-6, with D perhaps matching TRBD1 (6 bases). V was clipped by 3 bases and J by 0 bases, with 12 bases between them. This CDR3 has 17 amino acids. CDR1 and CDR2 from the germline V gene are SGHVS and FNYEAQ. DNA for the CDR3: TGTGCCAGCAGCTTGGGGACAACCGGCTCTGGGGCCAACGTCCTGACTTTC. Its protein product is CASSLGTTGSGANVLTF.

This clone occurred many times. V gene TRBV11-2 combines with J gene TRBJ2-5; 7 bases align to TRBD1. CDR1 and CDR2 (germline): SGHAT, FQNNGV. V trimming: 5 bases; J trimming: 5 bases; junction bases outside the gene matches: 8. The CDR3 is made up of 14 amino acids. CDR3 DNA: TGTGCCAGCAGCCTAACAGGGGTAGGGGAGACCCAGTACTTC. Encoded protein: CASSLTGVGETQYF.

Regarding this clone: With a much larger clone just one base away, this may be a read error. The chain uses TRBV27 and TRBJ2-1, with 8 bases lining up with TRBD2. Germline assignment: CDR1 MNHEY and CDR2 SMNVEV (reference sequence). J lost 0 bases, V lost 5 bases, and 3 bases had no gene match. CDR3 size: 15 residues. This chain's CDR3 is CASSPGGCSYNEQFF. The CDR3 DNA reads as TGTGCCAGCAGTCCGGGGGGGTGCTCCTACAATGAGCAGTTCTTC.

Many counts were recorded for this clone. This sequence may be a read error, since a much larger clone differs from it by one base. Other nucleotide sequences from this sample produce the same CDR3. V and J are TRBV11-2 and TRBJ2-2; D gene unclear. The germline gives CDR1 SGHAT, CDR2 FQNNGV. This CDR3 has 17 residues. CDR3 in amino acids: CASSLDLPRLHTGELFF. CDR3 coding DNA: TGTGCTAGCAGCTTAGACCTCCCCCGGTTGCACACCGGGGAGCTGTTTTTT.

The sample holds many counts of this clone. The rearrangement uses TRBV7-2 and TRBJ2-3, with TRBD2 as a possible D gene (5 bases). The germline V gene has CDR1 SGHTA and CDR2 FQGNSA. The CDR3 spans 16 residues. The V and J ends lost 7 bases and 5 bases respectively, with 22 bases between them. The chain's CDR3 is CASTTQFAARGDTQYF. The CDR3 coding sequence is TGTGCCAGCACCACCCAATTCGCCGCACGGGGAGATACGCAGTATTTT. The variable domain in full, with the rest retrieved from reference TRBV7-2 and TRBJ2-3, is GAGVSQSPSNKVTEKGKDVELRCDPISGHTALYWYRQSLGQGLEFLIYFQGNSAPDKSGLPSDRFSAERTGGSVSTLTIQRTQQEDSAVYLCASTTQFAARGDTQYFGPGTRLTVL.

On this clone itself: Mismatch with germline at one junction end may stem from a read error. The chain employs TRBV18 and TRBJ2-7; no reliable D call. CDR1 and CDR2 from the germline V gene are KGHSH and LQKENI. This CDR3 comprises 14 residues. For the CDR3, the DNA is TGTGCCAGCTCACTGACTCGAGACCGTTACGTGCAGTACTTC. Encoded protein: CASSLTRDRYVQYF.

This clone was recorded many times. The chain carries TRBV7-9 and TRBJ1-2; unclear D gene. The CDR3 runs 13 residues. The germline V gene has CDR1 SEHNR and CDR2 FQNEAQ (reference sequence). V lost 2 bases, J lost 5 bases, and 9 bases lay in between. CDR3 nucleotide sequence: TGTGCCAGCAGCTTAAATCCAGAGTATGGCTACACCTTC. Residues: CASSLNPEYGYTF.

At least ten counts were recorded for this clone. The chain links TRBV6-1 to TRBJ2-5; 8 bases fit TRBD1. The CDR3 runs to 16 residues. The V segment lost 6 bases and the J segment 2 bases; nucleotides outside the gene matches: 11. From germline, CDR1 is MNHNS and CDR2 SASEGT. CDR3 in amino acids: CASSKLTGTGQETQYF. CDR3 DNA: TGTGCCAGCAGCAAACTAACCGGGACAGGACAAGAGACCCAGTACTTC.

This clone was seen repeatedly, ten times or more. This chain connects TRBV20-1 to TRBJ2-2; D possibly corresponds to TRBD1 (5 bases). Germline V gene data show CDR1 as DFQATT and CDR2 as SNEGSKA (reference sequence). This CDR3 is built from 16 residues. The germline V and J ends were trimmed by 6 bases and 2 bases, with 19 bases remaining between them. This CDR3 is CSATFRGSRNTGELFF. CDR3 DNA sequence: TGCAGTGCCACATTTAGGGGTAGCCGTAACACCGGGGAGCTGTTTTTT.

This clone was recorded many times. The chain joins TRBV7-6 to TRBJ2-1; D gene ambiguous. Germline values: CDR1 SGHVS, CDR2 FNYEAQ. The CDR3 extends over 15 amino acids. The V and J ends lost 5 bases and 1 base respectively, with 12 bases between them. The CDR3 DNA reads as TGTGCCAGCAGCCCCGACCTAGGATCCTACAATGAGCAGTTCTTC. This gives the protein CASSPDLGSYNEQFF.

In this sample, this clone is medium-sized. This chain links TRBV6-1 with TRBJ1-1, with 12 bases lining up with TRBD1. This CDR3 is 15 amino acids long. The V gene end was trimmed by 8 bases and the J gene end by 0 bases; junction bases not matched to a gene: 4. CDR1 and CDR2 from the germline V gene are MNHNS and SASEGT. CDR3 in DNA: TGTGCCAGCTGCCGGGACAGGGGGCTGAACACTGAAGCTTTCTTT. It is translated as CASCRDRGLNTEAFF.